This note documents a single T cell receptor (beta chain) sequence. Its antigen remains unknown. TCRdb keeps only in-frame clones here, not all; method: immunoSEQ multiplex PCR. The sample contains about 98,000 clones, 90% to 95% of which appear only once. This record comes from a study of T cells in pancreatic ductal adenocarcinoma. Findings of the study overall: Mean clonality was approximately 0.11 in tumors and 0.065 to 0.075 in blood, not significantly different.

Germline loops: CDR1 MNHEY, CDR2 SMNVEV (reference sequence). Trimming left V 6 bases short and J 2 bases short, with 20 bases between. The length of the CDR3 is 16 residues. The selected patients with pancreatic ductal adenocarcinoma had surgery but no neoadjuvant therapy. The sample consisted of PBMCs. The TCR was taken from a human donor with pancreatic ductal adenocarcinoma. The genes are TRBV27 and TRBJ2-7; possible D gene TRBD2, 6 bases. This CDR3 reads CASRPSRARGTYEQYF. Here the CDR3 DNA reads TGTGCCAGCAGACCGTCCAGGGCCCGGGGGACCTACGAGCAGTACTTC.